This T cell receptor beta chain was sequenced for a study of read filtering for tumor transcriptome and immune sequencing. About the research overall: IR-seq gave about 3.5 to 10.27 million TCR reads per sample; RNA-seq gave roughly 80 to 1273.

Regarding the study as a whole: Sorted CD138-negative bone marrow cells were not purified T cells. Single-read clonotypes: roughly four fifths of IR-seq clonotypes (approximately 3.7% of reads), 74.6% of RNA-seq clonotypes (44.6% of reads).

At the time of active disease, bone marrow was collected from every patient. This clonotype was recorded many times. The antigen remains undetermined. This library used around 400 ng RNA and molecular barcoded adaptors spanning alpha/delta and beta/gamma chains. TCRdb recomputed calls from the reads with MiXCR, one row per CDR3 protein. Altogether around 58,000 distinct CDR3 sequences are present, 11% to 15% being singletons, with the ten largest covering 45%. From germline, CDR1 is SQVTM and CDR2 ANQGSEA. This CDR3 spans 14 amino acids. The V and J ends lost 3 bases and 0 bases, in that order; junction bases with no gene match: 1.

The material sequenced was a population of CD138-negative cells sorted from bone marrow. The J gene is TRBJ2-1, the V gene TRBV29-1; 8 bases fit TRBD2. The source of this sequence is a donor aged 40 or older with multiple myeloma. As DNA, the CDR3 is TGCAGCGTTGAGACTAGCGCCTCCTACAATGAGCAGTTCTTC. This codes for CSVETSASYNEQFF.